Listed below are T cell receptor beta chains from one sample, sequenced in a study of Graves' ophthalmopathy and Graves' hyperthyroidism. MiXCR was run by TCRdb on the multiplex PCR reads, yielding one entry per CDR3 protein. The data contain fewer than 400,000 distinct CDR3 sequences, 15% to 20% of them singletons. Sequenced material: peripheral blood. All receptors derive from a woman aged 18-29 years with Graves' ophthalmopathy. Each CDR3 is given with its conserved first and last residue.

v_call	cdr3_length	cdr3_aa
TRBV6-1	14	CASSASPGRTEAFF
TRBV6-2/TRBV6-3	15	CASSYPRDAYTEAFF
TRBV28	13	CASNLGEAGEQYF
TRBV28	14	CASFGGGSNQPQHF
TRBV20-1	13	CSALAGGKAEQYF
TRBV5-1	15	CASSLGGTGNLEQYF
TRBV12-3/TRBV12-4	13	CASRTAASYEQYF
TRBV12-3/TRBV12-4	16	CASSLHGGGVGQPQHF
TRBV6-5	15	CASSYGQGAVGELFF
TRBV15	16	CATSRDVEGASYEQYF
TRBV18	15	CASSPTSSEAYEQYF
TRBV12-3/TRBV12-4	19	CASSSKGTSGMANTGELFF
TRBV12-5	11	CASAPNTEAFF
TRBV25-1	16	CASSFRTGTSQETQYF
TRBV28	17	CASSLNTITPSNYGYTF
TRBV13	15	CASKLRGSTMWGYTF
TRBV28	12	CASRGQNQPQHF
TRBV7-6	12	CASSSFTYEQYF
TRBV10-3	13	CAISWDRTYEQYF
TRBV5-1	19	CASSLVRTGNLFRGDEQYF
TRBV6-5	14	CASSYIGARETQYF
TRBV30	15	CAWSRGAAVTGELFF
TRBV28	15	CASSLSPGQGYEQYF
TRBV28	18	CASSLDSGQGTGANVLTF
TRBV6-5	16	CASSYSAGVITGELFF
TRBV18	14	CASSPTRWNTEAFF
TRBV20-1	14	CSANRDYHTGELFF
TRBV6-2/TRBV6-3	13	CATQGFFGSGYTF
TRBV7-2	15	CASSLRIGQLYEQYF
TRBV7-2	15	CASSLGGGVGGGYTF
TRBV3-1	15	CASSPRLGTAYEQYF
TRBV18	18	CASSPSGQGAGNNQPQHF
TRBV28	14	CASRDKRYNSPLHF
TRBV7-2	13	CASSKDGSHEQYF
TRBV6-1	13	CASSEDRNTEAFF
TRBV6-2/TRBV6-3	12	CASRQLDREAFF
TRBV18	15	CASSPPGQLGNTIYF
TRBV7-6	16	CASTLGGGSGNYEQYF
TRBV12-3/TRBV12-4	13	CASRGFRDTEAFF
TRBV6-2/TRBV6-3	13	CASSYPANEKLFF
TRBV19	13	CASSTGTATEAFF
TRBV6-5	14	CASSYYTGTGELFF
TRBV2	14	CASSTTGKDTEAFF
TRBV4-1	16	CASSRGTGRTGNTIYF
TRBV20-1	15	CSARAADGSLYEQYF
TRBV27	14	CASSFHGRDYGYTF
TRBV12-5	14	CASGPPNSNQPQHF
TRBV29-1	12	CSVTLTGREQYF
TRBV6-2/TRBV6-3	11	CASSQDNEQFF
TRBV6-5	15	CASSYSTGRTYEQYF
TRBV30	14	CAWSVGSNTGELFF
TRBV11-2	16	CASSVLSGRLADEQYF
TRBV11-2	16	CASSLDQTGNQDGYTF
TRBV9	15	CASSVGDSSNQPQHF
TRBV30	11	CAWGEGREQYF
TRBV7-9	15	CASSGGGGPSGELFF
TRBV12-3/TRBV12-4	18	CASSPTRGAGGRPGELFF